This is a list of T cell receptor beta chains from one sample in a study of blood T cells in healthy people across ages. One entry per CDR3 protein results from TCRdb running MiXCR on the 5' RACE reads. The sample yields around 780,000 distinct CDR3 sequences, about 56% seen once. Sample: blood. The source of these receptors is a man in his forties in good health. Each CDR3 is given with its conserved first and last residue. The D gene is left open where the match is weak. Not all rows give a size; the values are once, few, many and, for expanded clones, a class.

d_gene	v_gene	j_gene	abundance	len	CDR3nt	CDR3aa
NA	TRBV20-1	TRBJ2-5	NA	13	TGCAGTGCTAGAGATTGGGGACAAGAGACCCAGTACTTC	CSARDWGQETQYF
NA	TRBV7-2	TRBJ2-7	many	14	TGTGCCAGCAGCCACAGGACAATTGACTACGAGCAGTACTTC	CASSHRTIDYEQYF
NA	TRBV6-1	TRBJ2-2	NA	13	TGTGCCAGCGAACTAGGGGGCACCGGGGAGCTGTTTTTT	CASELGGTGELFF
TRBD1	TRBV6-1	TRBJ1-6	few	15	TGTGCCAGCAGTATATCGGGACAGGGGAATTCACCCCTCCACTTT	CASSISGQGNSPLHF
TRBD2	TRBV12-3/TRBV12-4	TRBJ2-7	NA	14	TGTGCCAGCAGTCCGCTAGCGGGCCTTGAGGAGCAGTACTTC	CASSPLAGLEEQYF
TRBD2	TRBV7-2	TRBJ2-1	few	17	TGTGCCAGCAGCCCCGTTTTAGCGGGGACATCCTACAATGAGCAGTTCTTC	CASSPVLAGTSYNEQFF
NA	TRBV6-2/TRBV6-3	TRBJ1-2	once	15	TGTGCCAGCAGTACCTATGGAGGCGGAAACTATGGCTACACCTTC	CASSTYGGGNYGYTF
NA	TRBV10-3	TRBJ1-2	NA	14	TGTGCCATCAGTGAGTCGAAAGGCGGGGCTGGCTACACCTTC	CAISESKGGAGYTF
TRBD2	TRBV20-1	TRBJ2-3	NA	15	TGCAGTGTTAGTCGAGCGGGGGGTAGCACAGATACGCAGTATTTT	CSVSRAGGSTDTQYF
NA	TRBV7-2	TRBJ2-3	few	15	TGTGCCAGCAGCAAAACAAGCGGGAGCACAGATACGCAGTATTTT	CASSKTSGSTDTQYF
NA	TRBV7-9	TRBJ2-7	NA	14	TGTGCCAGCAGCTTCCCCCCCTCCGGGAACGAGCAGTACTTC	CASSFPPSGNEQYF